The TCR beta chain under discussion was sequenced for a study of blood T cell repertoires in COVID-19. The CDR3 has 13 residues. V lost 3 bases, J lost 3 bases, and 11 bases lay in between. Germline lookup yields CDR1 DFQATT and CDR2 SNEGSKA (reference sequence). Method: immunoSEQ multiplex PCR; TCRdb's copy keeps in-frame clones and lacks some. The sample holds about 38,000 clones, more than 70% seen once. This clonotype was obtained from a man in his sixties or seventies with active COVID-19. Sequences were obtained from peripheral blood. The V gene is TRBV20-1, the J gene TRBJ1-1, with D possibly matching TRBD1 (5 bases). CDR3 in amino acids: CSASKGRDTEAFF. The CDR3 nucleotides read TGCAGTGCTAGTAAGGGGCGCGACACTGAAGCTTTCTTT.